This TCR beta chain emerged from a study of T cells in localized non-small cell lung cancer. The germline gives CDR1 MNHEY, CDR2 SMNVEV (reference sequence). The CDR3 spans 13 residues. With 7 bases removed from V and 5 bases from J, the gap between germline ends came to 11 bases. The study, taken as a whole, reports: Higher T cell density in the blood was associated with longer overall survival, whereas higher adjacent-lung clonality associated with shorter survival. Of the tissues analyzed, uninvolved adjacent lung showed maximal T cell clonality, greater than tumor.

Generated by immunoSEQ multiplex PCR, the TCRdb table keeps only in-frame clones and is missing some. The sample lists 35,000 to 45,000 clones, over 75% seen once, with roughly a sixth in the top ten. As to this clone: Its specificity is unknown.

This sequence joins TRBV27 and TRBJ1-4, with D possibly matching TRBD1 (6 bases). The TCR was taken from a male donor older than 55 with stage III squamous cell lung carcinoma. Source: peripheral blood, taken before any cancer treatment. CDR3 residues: CASKDRLNEKLFF. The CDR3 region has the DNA TGTGCCAGCAAGGACAGACTAAATGAAAAACTGTTTTTT.